This T cell receptor (beta chain) was obtained from a study of T cells in Graves' hyperthyroidism and ophthalmopathy (dated by TCRdb to about 2019). With regard to the full study: Peripheral blood samples were taken at initial diagnosis, before any treatment was given. After sampling, hyperthyroidism patients received methimazole starting at 30 mg daily, and ophthalmopathy patients received high-dose intravenous methylprednisolone. In addition, the study compared T-cell repertoires in thyroid tissue and in blood from six Graves' hyperthyroidism patients. The paper describes TCR Vbeta CDR3 sequencing of roughly 130 peripheral blood samples, made up of fewer than 50 ophthalmopathy patients, 70 to 80 hyperthyroidism patients and around 17 progressor patients. Prospective prediction of ophthalmopathy was tested in an independent validation cohort consisting of fewer than 20 hyperthyroidism patients and approximately 16 patients who later progressed to ophthalmopathy. For training and testing, the approximately 97 patients in the discovery cohort were randomly divided in a 7:3 ratio. To identify distinguishing TCR V-J signatures, a discovery cohort of around 100 patients was used, comprising 40 to 45 with Graves' ophthalmopathy and roughly 60 with stable Graves' hyperthyroidism. The paper as a whole reports these results and caveats: No statistical method was used to fix the sample size in advance, and group allocation was not hidden from the investigators. A model built on a 13 V-J signature distinguished ophthalmopathy from stable hyperthyroidism, reaching around 90% sensitivity and approximately 83% specificity in cross-validation and 80%/75% in testing. In validation, the model predicted progression to ophthalmopathy a median of roughly 6.1 months before onset, with roughly 70% sensitivity and roughly 72% specificity. Most expanded thyroid clonotypes (frequency above 0.001) were also detected in blood, a finding suggesting that blood repertoires may reflect thyroid immune responses.

Trimming leaves V shorter by 6 bases and J shorter by 6 bases, with the junction holding 11 bases beyond the gene matches. From a lookup of the germline V gene, CDR1 and CDR2 are MNHEY and SVGEGT. Including the terminal cysteine and phenylalanine, the CDR3 comprises 15 residues. Only the CDR3 portion is preserved as DNA: 45 bases, with reading frame beginning at the first base. Ophthalmopathy patients had moderately to severely active disease, Clinical Activity Score of at least 3, NOSPECS grade of at least 4, and duration under 3 months. The study excluded patients with uncontrolled infections, other autoimmune diseases, pregnancy or lactation. Diagnoses were based on clinical symptoms, serum thyroxine and TRAb, thyroid ultrasound and orbital computed tomography. PBMCs were separated from 8 to 10 ml of fresh peripheral blood using Ficoll-Paque density gradient centrifugation. Trizol reagent was used to extract total RNA, and RNA quality was then checked on an Agilent 2100 Bioanalyzer.

Amplification of TCR beta CDR3 regions was carried out from RNA transcripts. A first-round RT-PCR of the TCR CDR3 used the HTBI primer set with the Qiagen OneStep RT-PCR kit. The libraries were constructed in a second round of multiplex PCR and then size-selected and purified. Sequencing of the libraries was done on an Illumina HiSeq2000 using paired-end 100 bp reads. As for the original processing: SOAPnuke was used to process the raw data, removing reads that contained adapters or uncalled bases, had a mean Phred below 15, or lacked an exact match to the constant primer or identifier. COPE v1.2.5 was used to merge high-quality paired reads, and clonotypes were defined as unique nucleotide sequences. Clonotypes were aligned to IMGT TRBV, TRBD and TRBJ reference segments using MiTCR v1.1. The analysis included only V-J combinations with a frequency above 0.0001, which together covered around 99% of the repertoires. A TCS score was defined as the ratio between F50 (clonal expansion) and ExV (chaos), using BLOSUM62-based TCRdist between CDR3 peptides within each V-J. Welch's t-statistics and random forest reduced fewer than 600 V-J features to under 15, which were used in a naive Bayes classifier (R e1071). TCRdb itself trimmed the public reads at Q25 with fastp, ran MiXCR and retained productive beta chains. Each CDR3 protein gets just one entry, which takes the most common genes and DNA from the rows behind it. These V and J calls are TCRdb output, not the study's own analysis. This sample lists fewer than 550,000 distinct CDR3 sequences; roughly 24% were detected once. The top ten hold around 11% of the sample.

This clonotype was recorded at least ten times. Its antigen specificity is not known. Base qualities are not at hand, and no much larger clone is one base apart. The chain was built from TRBV6-2 or TRBV6-3 and TRBJ1-2, with 9 middle bases fitting TRBD1. Sequencing input: blood. The sequence was obtained from a woman aged 30 to 39 with Graves' ophthalmopathy. In nucleotides, the sequence is TGTGCCAGCAGCAGCCCCGGGACAGGGTTTCATGGCTACACCTTC. This encodes CASSSPGTGFHGYTF.